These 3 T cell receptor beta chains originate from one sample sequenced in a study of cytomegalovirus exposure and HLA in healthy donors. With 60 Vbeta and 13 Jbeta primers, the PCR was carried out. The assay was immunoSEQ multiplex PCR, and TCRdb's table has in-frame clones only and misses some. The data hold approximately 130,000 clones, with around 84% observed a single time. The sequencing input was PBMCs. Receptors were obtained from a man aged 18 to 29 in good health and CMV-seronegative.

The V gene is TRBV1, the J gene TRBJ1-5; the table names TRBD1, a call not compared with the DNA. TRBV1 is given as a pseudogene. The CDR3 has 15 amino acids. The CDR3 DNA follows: TGCACCAGCAGCCATGGAGCAGGGGGACACCAGCCCCAGCATTTT. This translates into CTSSHGAGGHQPQHF.

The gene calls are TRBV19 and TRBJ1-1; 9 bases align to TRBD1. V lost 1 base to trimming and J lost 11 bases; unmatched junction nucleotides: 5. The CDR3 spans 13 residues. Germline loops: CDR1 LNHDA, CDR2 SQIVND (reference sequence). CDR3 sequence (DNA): TGTGCCAGTAGTATAGGAGGGGACAGGGAGGCTTTCTTT. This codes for CASSIGGDREAFF.

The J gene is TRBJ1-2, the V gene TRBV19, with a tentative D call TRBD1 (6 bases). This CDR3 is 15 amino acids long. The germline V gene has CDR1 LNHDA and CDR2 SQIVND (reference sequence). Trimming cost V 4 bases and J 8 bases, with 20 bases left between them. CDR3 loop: CASSTRTVLRGGYTF. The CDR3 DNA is TGTGCCAGTAGTACAAGGACAGTGCTCCGCGGAGGCTACACCTTC.